The present TCR beta chain was sequenced within a study of blood T cell repertoires in COVID-19 (dated by TCRdb to 2019 to 2021). Study-level background: The collaborator samples originated in the United States, Italy and Spain and spanned the acute and convalescent phases of COVID-19. Where available, HLA class I and class II types were obtained from metadata supplied by the sample provider rather than from assay-based typing. A freely available public database, intended as a resource for researchers studying the immune response to SARS-CoV-2, is where the repertoires were released. Sample metadata almost always included a de-identified subject ID, COVID-19 status, age in years and sex. The prospective study material was composed of cDNA or gDNA derived from T cells, B-cell-depleted T cells, or PBMCs. The samples were drawn from two sources: the first 160 participants of the ongoing ImmuneRACE study, and over 950 subjects contributed by 6 global collaborators. Deeply sampled blood TCRbeta repertoires from subjects exposed to, actively infected with, or recovered from COVID-19 were included in the dataset. The study at large found these results: The amount of clinical and demographic metadata varied by source and participant and was provided uncurated.

The collaborating institutions used their own protocols to collect whole blood in K2EDTA tubes. For TCRbeta analysis, collaborators shipped samples in one of three forms: frozen whole blood, isolated PBMCs, or DNA extracted from either of those sample types. About this clone itself: It has no known antigen specificity. No base-level quality is on record; no much larger clone is a single base apart.

TCRbeta CDR3 regions were amplified from genomic DNA by means of the immunoSEQ Assay, a bias-controlled multiplex PCR. Per the source publication's procedure: The number of nucleated cells in each sample was estimated by amplification of reference gene primers within the assay. Sequence reads were collapsed and filtered to measure the absolute abundance of every unique TCRbeta CDR3 rearrangement. For each sample, productive Simpson clonality was calculated by taking the square root of Simpson's diversity index across productive rearrangements. As stored in TCRdb, this immuneACCESS dataset retains in-frame rearrangements with V and J assigned. A fraction of the clones does not appear; measured against another copy, unresolved V genes explain less than half of the discrepancy, and the remainder lacks a known reason. Clonal size and the V and J genes are those of that table, whereas D and trimming came from the DNA. The sample contains about 100,000 clones, more than 65% of them found a single time. The ten most abundant clones make up 31% of the sample.

The cysteine opens and the phenylalanine closes a CDR3 of 15 amino acids. Only the CDR3 part of the read is kept: 45 bases, read in frame from the first base. V ends up 5 bases short and J 2 bases short, with an unmatched junction base count of 8. The germline V gene supplies CDR1 SGHDN and CDR2 FVKESK. The sequence was collected from a man between 65 and 85 years old with active or convalescent COVID-19. This receptor chain uses TRBV14 and TRBJ1-1; TRBD1 fits 7 bases in the junction. Sequencing was performed on peripheral blood. The CDR3 protein is CASSARQGLNTEAFF. The nucleotide sequence is TGTGCCAGCAGCGCCCGACAGGGATTAAACACTGAAGCTTTCTTT.